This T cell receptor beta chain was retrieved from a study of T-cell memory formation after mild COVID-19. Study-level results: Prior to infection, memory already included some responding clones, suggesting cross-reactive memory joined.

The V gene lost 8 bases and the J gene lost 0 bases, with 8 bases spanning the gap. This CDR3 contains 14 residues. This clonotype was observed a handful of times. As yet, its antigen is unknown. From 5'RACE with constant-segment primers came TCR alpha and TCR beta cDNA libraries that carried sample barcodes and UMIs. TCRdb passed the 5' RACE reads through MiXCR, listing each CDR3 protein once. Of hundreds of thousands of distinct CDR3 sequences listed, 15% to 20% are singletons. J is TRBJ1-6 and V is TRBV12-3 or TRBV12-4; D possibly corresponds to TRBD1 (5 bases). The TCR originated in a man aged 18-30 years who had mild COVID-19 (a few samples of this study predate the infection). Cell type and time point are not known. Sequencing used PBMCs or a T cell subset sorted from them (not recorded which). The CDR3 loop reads CASQGGSYNSPLHF. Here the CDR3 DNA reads TGTGCCAGCCAGGGCGGCTCCTATAATTCACCCCTCCACTTT.